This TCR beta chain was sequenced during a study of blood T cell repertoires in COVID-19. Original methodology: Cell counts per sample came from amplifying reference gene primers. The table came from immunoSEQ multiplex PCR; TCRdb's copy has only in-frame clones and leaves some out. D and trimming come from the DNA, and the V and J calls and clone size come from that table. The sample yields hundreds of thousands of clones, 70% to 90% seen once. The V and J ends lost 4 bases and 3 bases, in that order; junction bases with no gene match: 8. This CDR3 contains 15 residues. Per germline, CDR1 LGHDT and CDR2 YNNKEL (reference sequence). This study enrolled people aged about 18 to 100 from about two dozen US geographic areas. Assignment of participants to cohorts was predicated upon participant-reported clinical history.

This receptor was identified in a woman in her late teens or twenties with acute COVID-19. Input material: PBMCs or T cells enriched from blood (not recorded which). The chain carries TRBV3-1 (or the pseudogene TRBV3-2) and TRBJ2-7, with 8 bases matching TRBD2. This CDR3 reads CASSRPGTSIYEQYF. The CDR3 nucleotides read TGTGCCAGCAGCCGGCCCGGGACTAGTATCTACGAGCAGTACTTC.